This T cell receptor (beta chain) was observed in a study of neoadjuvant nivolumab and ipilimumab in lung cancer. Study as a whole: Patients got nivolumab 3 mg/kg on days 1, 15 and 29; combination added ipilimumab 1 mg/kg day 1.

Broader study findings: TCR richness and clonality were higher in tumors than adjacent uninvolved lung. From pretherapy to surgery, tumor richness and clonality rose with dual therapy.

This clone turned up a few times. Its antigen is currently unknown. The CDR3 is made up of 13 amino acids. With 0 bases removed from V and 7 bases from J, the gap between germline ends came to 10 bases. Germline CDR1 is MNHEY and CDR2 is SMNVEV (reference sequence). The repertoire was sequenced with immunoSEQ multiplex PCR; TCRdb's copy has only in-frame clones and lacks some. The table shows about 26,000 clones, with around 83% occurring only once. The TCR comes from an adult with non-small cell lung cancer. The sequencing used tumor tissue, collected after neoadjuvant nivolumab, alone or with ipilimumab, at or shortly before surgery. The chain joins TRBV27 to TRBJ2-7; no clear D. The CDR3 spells CASSLSAPREQYF. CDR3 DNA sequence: TGTGCCAGCAGTTTATCTGCGCCTCGGGAGCAGTACTTC.